These 31 T cell receptor beta chains came from one sample sequenced in a study of shared clonotypes between healthy human individuals. The table came from immunoSEQ multiplex PCR; TCRdb's copy has only in-frame clones and leaves some out. This repertoire shows over a million clones, around 97% found once; its top ten account for 1% to 1.5%. The sample was naive CD4+ T cells sorted from blood. Subset denoted: CD45RA+ positively selected. These receptors all stem from a man in his thirties or forties in good health.

This chain joins TRBV27 and TRBJ1-5, with 10 bases identical to TRBD1. Germline CDR1 is MNHEY and CDR2 is SMNVEV (reference sequence). Losses at the gene ends were 4 bases for V and 5 bases for J; bases not matched to a gene: 2. The CDR3 has 14 amino acids. CDR3 protein: CASSSGQGYQPQHF. In DNA form, the CDR3 reads TGTGCCAGCAGTTCGGGACAGGGGTATCAGCCCCAGCATTTT.

The chain employs TRBV18 and TRBJ2-7; D tentatively fits TRBD1 or TRBD2 (6 bases each). The V end was cut by 2 bases, the J end by 1 base, with 12 bases between. Germline CDR1 is KGHSH and CDR2 is LQKENI. The CDR3 covers 15 residues. This chain's CDR3 is CASSPRQGTSYEQYF. The CDR3 region has the DNA TGTGCCAGCTCACCAAGGCAGGGGACTTCCTACGAGCAGTACTTC.

The chain has TRBV27 and TRBJ2-1; 10 positions match TRBD2. Unmatched junction bases numbered 6, after V lost 4 bases and J lost 9 bases. Germline V gives CDR1 MNHEY, CDR2 SMNVEV (reference sequence). The CDR3 runs to 14 residues. In DNA form, the CDR3 reads TGTGCCAGCAGTTGGCTAGCGGGAGAAGTTGAGCAGTTCTTC. Its protein is CASSWLAGEVEQFF.

The chain combines TRBV27 with TRBJ2-2, with D possibly TRBD2 on 6 matching bases. The germline V and J ends were trimmed by 5 bases and 7 bases, with 17 bases remaining between them. Germline V gene data show CDR1 as MNHEY and CDR2 as SMNVEV (reference sequence). The CDR3 extends over 15 amino acids. Here the CDR3 DNA reads TGTGCCAGCAGTGTTTCAGGCGGGACGGTCGGGGAGCTGTTTTTT. Translating gives CASSVSGGTVGELFF.

The rearrangement joins TRBV2 to TRBJ2-4; 8 bases are shared with TRBD2. J gave up 6 bases and V 5 bases, and 12 bases lay outside the gene matches. Germline assignment: CDR1 SNHLY and CDR2 FYNNEI. The CDR3 totals 16 residues. The CDR3 DNA follows: TGTGCCAGCAGTTCTCAAATGGGACTAGAGAGAAACATTCAGTACTTC. Protein sequence: CASSSQMGLERNIQYF.

The J gene is TRBJ1-4, the V gene TRBV29-1; unclear D gene. Germline-derived CDR1 and CDR2 are SQVTM and ANQGSEA. This CDR3 is built from 13 residues. V lost 6 bases and J lost 3, with 11 bases in between. CDR3 bases: TGCAGCGTCTTAATATCGGCTAATGAAAAACTGTTTTTT. Protein sequence: CSVLISANEKLFF.

This rearrangement joins TRBV28 to TRBJ2-3; D uncertain. CDR1 and CDR2 (germline): MDHEN, SYDVKM. The CDR3 is 16 amino acids. Trimming cost V 2 bases and J 6 bases, with 18 bases left between them. CDR3: CASSLNPSPLSDTQYF. In DNA, the CDR3 is TGTGCCAGCAGTTTAAATCCCAGTCCATTGTCGGATACGCAGTATTTT.

About this clone: A much larger clone differs from this one at a single base, so this may be a read error. The chain has TRBV2 and TRBJ2-3; the match to TRBD2 covers 7 bases. The CDR3 consists of 15 residues. V lost 3 bases to trimming and J lost 0 bases; unmatched junction nucleotides: 3. The germline V gene encodes CDR1 SNHLY and CDR2 FYNNEI. CDR3 in DNA: TGTGCCAGCAGTGAGAATAGCGGGAGCACAGATACGCAGTATTTT. Translation gives CASSENSGSTDTQYF. The whole variable domain, remainder taken from reference TRBV2 and TRBJ2-3, is EPEVTQTPSHQVTQMGQEVILRCVPISNHLYFYWYRQILGQKVEFLVSFYNNEISEKSEIFDDQFSVERPDGSNFTLKIRSTKLEDSAMYFCASSENSGSTDTQYFGPGTRLTVL.

The rearrangement links TRBV7-9 to TRBJ2-5; the match to TRBD2 covers 9 bases. The trim removed 3 bases at V and 5 bases at J, leaving 10 bases unmatched. CDR1 is SEHNR and CDR2 is FQNEAQ in the germline V gene (reference sequence). This CDR3 region has 16 residues. CDR3 nucleotide sequence: TGTGCCAGCAGCTTCCCTCCTAGCGGGACTTGGGAGACCCAGTACTTC. This translates into CASSFPPSGTWETQYF.

The chain couples TRBV2 to TRBJ2-5, with 9 bases that match TRBD1. J lost 2 bases, V lost 7 bases, and 8 bases had no gene match. In germline, CDR1 is SNHLY, CDR2 FYNNEI. CDR3 size: 15 residues. The CDR3: CASKSQTGGQETQYF. For the CDR3, the DNA is TGTGCCAGCAAATCCCAGACAGGGGGGCAAGAGACCCAGTACTTC.

In this sample, this clone turned up once. This sequence joins TRBV28 and TRBJ2-7, with D unclear. Germline CDR1 MDHEN, CDR2 SYDVKM. Trimming removed 3 bases at V and 2 bases at J, with 17 bases between. The CDR3 spans 16 residues. The CDR3 coding sequence is TGTGCCAGCAGTTTGCTCTCGTCGGGCACCGCCTACGAGCAGTACTTC. Translation gives CASSLLSSGTAYEQYF.

The chain has TRBV9 and TRBJ2-1, with a weak D call TRBD1 (6 bases). The V gene's germline CDR1 is SGDLS and CDR2 YYNGEE. The CDR3 consists of 16 residues. Trimming removed 4 bases at V and 9 bases at J, with 23 bases between. CDR3 amino acids: CASSPPTGFPAGEQFF. CDR3 coding DNA: TGTGCCAGCAGCCCTCCAACAGGGTTCCCTGCTGGTGAGCAGTTCTTC.

The V call is TRBV1, the J call TRBJ2-1; the table's D gene call, TRBD2, was not cross checked with the DNA. TRBV1 corresponds to a pseudogene. This CDR3 region has 13 residues. CDR3 loop: CTSSQDLNNEQFF. In nucleotides, the CDR3 is TGCACCAGCAGCCAAGACCTTAACAATGAGCAGTTCTTC.

The chain couples TRBV18 to TRBJ2-7; unclear D gene. CDR1 is KGHSH and CDR2 is LQKENI in the germline V gene. The V end lost 2 bases, the J end lost 5 bases, and 16 bases lay between the germline ends. The CDR3 extends over 15 amino acids. The CDR3 DNA is TGTGCCAGCTCACCAGAATCAAACAGTTGGAACGAGCAGTACTTC. Amino acid sequence: CASSPESNSWNEQYF.

The V and J genes are TRBV19 and TRBJ2-1; TRBD1 agrees at 9 bases. Germline CDR1 LNHDA, CDR2 SQIVND (reference sequence). The CDR3 covers 15 residues. The V segment lost 6 bases and the J segment 0 bases; nucleotides outside the gene matches: 3. CDR3: CASSRQGGSYNEQFF. The CDR3 bases are TGTGCCAGTAGCAGACAGGGGGGCTCCTACAATGAGCAGTTCTTC. The variable domain in full, completed from reference TRBV19 and TRBJ2-1, reads DGGITQSPKYLFRKEGQNVTLSCEQNLNHDAMYWYRQDPGQGLRLIYYSQIVNDFQKGDIAEGYSVSREKKESFPLTVTSAQKNPTAFYLCASSRQGGSYNEQFFGPGTRLTVL.

As for this clone: This specimen includes other DNA sequences encoding the same CDR3. The chain combines TRBV28 with TRBJ1-5; D uncertain. This CDR3 spans 13 amino acids. The germline V gene has CDR1 MDHEN and CDR2 SYDVKM. V lost 5 bases and J lost 4, with 9 bases in between. The CDR3 loop reads CASSPLGNQPQHF. The CDR3 region has the DNA TGTGCCAGCAGTCCCCTGGGAAATCAGCCCCAGCATTTT.

The J gene is TRBJ2-7, the V gene TRBV18; perhaps TRBD1 as D (6 bases). Germline V gene data show CDR1 as KGHSH and CDR2 as LQKENI. Trimming left V 2 bases short and J 7 bases short, with 15 bases between. The CDR3 extends over 14 amino acids. The CDR3 nucleotides read TGTGCCAGCTCACCAGACAGGACGTTGGCGGAGCAGTACTTC. Amino acid sequence: CASSPDRTLAEQYF. The full variable domain, its missing parts supplied by reference TRBV18 and TRBJ2-7, is NAGVMQNPRHLVRRRGQEARLRCSPMKGHSHVYWYRQLPEEGLKFMVYLQKENIIDESGMPKERFSAEFPKEGPSILRIQQVVRGDSAAYFCASSPDRTLAEQYFGPGTRLTVT.

This chain joins TRBV7-8 and TRBJ2-5, with D uncertain. V was trimmed by 3 bases and J by 5 bases, leaving 10 bases between them. Germline V gene data show CDR1 as SGHVS and CDR2 as FQNEAQ. The CDR3 totals 13 residues. The CDR3 DNA reads as TGTGCCAGCAGCTTCCGTGCTCCGGAGACCCAGTACTTC. It codes for CASSFRAPETQYF. The full variable domain, in which reference TRBV7-8 and TRBJ2-5 provide the parts outside the CDR3, is GAGVSQSPRYKVAKRGQDVALRCDPISGHVSLFWYQQALGQGPEFLTYFQNEAQLDKSGLPSDRFFAERPEGSVSTLKIQRTQQEDSAVYLCASSFRAPETQYFGPGTRLLVL.

The rearrangement links TRBV5-5 to TRBJ1-1, with a possible D match to TRBD1 (6 bases). Germline V gene data show CDR1 as SGHKS and CDR2 as YYEKEE (reference sequence). This CDR3 has 14 amino acids. V dropped 3 bases and J dropped 6 bases, with 15 bases sitting between them. In DNA, the CDR3 is TGTGCCAGCAGCTCGGTTTCAGGGGTATCTGAAGCTTTCTTT. As protein: CASSSVSGVSEAFF.

The V call is TRBV6-1, the J call TRBJ2-1; the match to TRBD2 covers 8 bases. CDR1 and CDR2 from the germline V gene are MNHNS and SASEGT. With V trimmed by 2 bases and J by 0 bases, 6 bases remained unmatched. This CDR3 is built from 17 residues. The CDR3 region has the DNA TGTGCCAGCAGTGAAACGCTAAGCGGGAGCTCCTACAATGAGCAGTTCTTC. Protein: CASSETLSGSSYNEQFF.

The chain is built from TRBV5-1 and TRBJ1-1, with TRBD1 matching over 7 bases. This CDR3 contains 14 residues. V lost 0 bases to trimming and J lost 4 bases; unmatched junction nucleotides: 3. Germline CDR1 and CDR2: SGHRS and YFSETQ. The CDR3 region has the DNA TGCGCCAGCAGCTTGGACAGGGGTTTCACTGAAGCTTTCTTT. This encodes CASSLDRGFTEAFF.

The J gene is TRBJ1-1, the V gene TRBV6-1; no clear D gene. The CDR3 totals 15 residues. Germline lookup yields CDR1 MNHNS and CDR2 SASEGT. Trimming stripped 8 bases from V and 4 bases from J, with 20 bases between. The CDR3 nucleotides read TGTGCCAGCGAACTCCAAGGGCAGTTAGGCACTGAAGCTTTCTTT. Translating gives CASELQGQLGTEAFF.

The V and J genes are TRBV5-1 and TRBJ2-3, with 7 bases lining up with TRBD2. CDR1 SGHRS and CDR2 YFSETQ come from the germline V gene. This CDR3 is 16 amino acids long. Trimming removed 2 bases from V and 2 bases from J; junction bases left unmatched: 8. The CDR3 protein is CASSFNSRGVTDTQYF. The DNA for the CDR3 is TGCGCCAGCAGCTTTAACTCTCGGGGGGTCACAGATACGCAGTATTTT. Based on the CDR3 plus reference TRBV5-1 and TRBJ2-3, the full variable domain is KAGVTQTPRYLIKTRGQQVTLSCSPISGHRSVSWYQQTPGQGLQFLFEYFSETQRNKGNFPGRFSGRQFSNSRSEMNVSTLELGDSALYLCASSFNSRGVTDTQYFGPGTRLTVL.

In regard to this clone: The same CDR3 can be traced to other DNA sequences in this sample. The gene calls are TRBV2 and TRBJ1-1; 7 bases align to TRBD1. Looked up from germline, CDR1 is SNHLY and CDR2 is FYNNEI. J lost 7 bases, V lost 4 bases, and 0 bases had no gene match. CDR3 length: 11 amino acids. CDR3 bases: TGTGCCAGCAGTGGGGACAGTGAAGCTTTCTTT. Translation gives CASSGDSEAFF.

The table lists this clone with a count of one. This chain uses TRBV2 with TRBJ1-2; D unresolved. There are 13 residues in the CDR3. Trimming took 4 bases from V and 8 from J, leaving 14 bases between them. Germline CDR1 is SNHLY and CDR2 is FYNNEI. The DNA for the CDR3 is TGTGCCAGCAGTGCTCACAGCGTTGAAGGCTACACCTTC. Its protein product is CASSAHSVEGYTF.

The chain links TRBV4-2 to TRBJ1-2; D gene unclear. The CDR3 covers 14 residues. V was cut by 0 bases and J by 5 bases, with 10 bases left in between. The germline gives CDR1 LGHNA, CDR2 YNFKEQ. The CDR3 loop is CASSQERRSYGYTF. The CDR3, as DNA: TGTGCCAGCAGCCAAGAACGACGGAGTTATGGCTACACCTTC.

The J gene is TRBJ2-5, the V gene TRBV5-4, with 13 bases fitting TRBD2. The germline gives CDR1 SGHNT, CDR2 YYREEE (reference sequence). The CDR3 totals 16 residues. J was trimmed by 2 bases and V by 3 bases; bases with no gene match: 4. In nucleotides, the CDR3 is TGTGCCAGCAGCTCAGGACTAGCGGGAGCACAAGAGACCCAGTACTTC. Its translation is CASSSGLAGAQETQYF.

The chain employs TRBV28 and TRBJ2-1; the D is unclear. V was cut by 3 bases and J by 0 bases, with 6 bases left in between. This CDR3 has 14 amino acids. Germline values: CDR1 MDHEN, CDR2 SYDVKM. The CDR3 DNA reads as TGTGCCAGCAGTTTCCCAGGCTCCTACAATGAGCAGTTCTTC. It codes for CASSFPGSYNEQFF. The complete variable domain, with remaining parts taken from reference TRBV28 and TRBJ2-1, reads DVKVTQSSRYLVKRTGEKVFLECVQDMDHENMFWYRQDPGLGLRLIYFSYDVKMKEKGDIPEGYSVSREKKERFSLILESASTNQTSMYLCASSFPGSYNEQFFGPGTRLTVL.

The chain links TRBV7-2 to TRBJ2-7; perhaps TRBD2 as D (5 bases). Germline assignment: CDR1 SGHTA and CDR2 FQGNSA. The CDR3 consists of 16 residues. Trimming removed 0 bases from V and 0 bases from J, with 12 bases in between. In nucleotides, the CDR3 is TGTGCCAGCAGCTTAGCTGTAGCGCCAAGCTCCTACGAGCAGTACTTC. Translation gives CASSLAVAPSSYEQYF. The full variable domain, rest sourced from reference TRBV7-2 and TRBJ2-7, is GAGVSQSPSNKVTEKGKDVELRCDPISGHTALYWYRQSLGQGLEFLIYFQGNSAPDKSGLPSDRFSAERTGGSVSTLTIQRTQQEDSAVYLCASSLAVAPSSYEQYFGPGTRLTVT.

The V call is TRBV6-5, the J call TRBJ2-7; 13 nucleotides align to TRBD2. Germline-derived CDR1 and CDR2 are MNHEY and SVGAGI. The V and J ends lost 4 bases and 9 bases, in that order; junction bases with no gene match: 3. The CDR3 spans 13 residues. The CDR3 spells CASSFGLAGVQYF. The CDR3 bases are TGTGCCAGCAGTTTTGGACTAGCGGGAGTGCAGTACTTC.

A remark on this clone: Other nucleotide sequences in the sample specify the same CDR3. This rearrangement joins TRBV11-3 to TRBJ2-1; 8 bases match TRBD2. CDR1 is SGHNT and CDR2 is YENEEA in the germline V gene. The CDR3 contains 13 residues. Trimming removed 5 bases from V and 4 bases from J; junction bases left unmatched: 1. In DNA, the CDR3 is TGTGCCAGCAGCCGCGGGGGGTACAATGAGCAGTTCTTC. This encodes CASSRGGYNEQFF.